This T cell receptor (beta chain) was captured by sequencing in a study of Graves' ophthalmopathy and Graves' hyperthyroidism. Diagnostic conclusions were grounded in clinical symptoms, serum thyroxine, TRAb, thyroid ultrasound and orbital computed tomography. V lost 8 bases and J lost 4, with 20 bases in between. The CDR3 is 15 residues long. CDR1 SNHLY and CDR2 FYNNEI come from the germline V gene. Scientists amplified the TCR beta CDR3 regions from RNA transcripts. HTBI primers were employed in first-round RT-PCR, then a second-round multiplex PCR followed. TCRdb ran MiXCR on the multiplex PCR reads and lists one entry per CDR3 protein. Of around 1.1 million distinct CDR3 sequences in the sample, about 36% were seen once.

The sample taken for sequencing was peripheral blood or thyroid tissue (not recorded which). This TCR was recovered from an adult man with Graves' hyperthyroidism. This sequence joins TRBV2 and TRBJ1-2; the D is unclear. The CDR3 DNA is TGTGCCAGCGTTGCGGGGTCGGGCAGAATCTATGGCTACACCTTC. This encodes CASVAGSGRIYGYTF.